The next 32 T cell receptor beta chains were all read from a single sample in a study of T-cell memory formation after mild COVID-19. TCRdb reprocessed the 5' RACE reads via MiXCR and lists one record per CDR3 protein. The repertoire includes roughly 450,000 distinct CDR3 sequences, over 15% of them detected once, and about 12% sits in the top ten. The sequencing sample was made of PBMCs or a T cell subset sorted from them (not recorded which). The receptor source for this set is an adult woman who had mild COVID-19 (a few samples of this study predate the infection). Cell type and time point are not known.

The sample holds a few counts of this clonotype. The chain has TRBV3-1 and TRBJ2-7; the match to TRBD1 covers 8 bases. V was clipped by 0 bases and J by 2 bases; unmatched bases: 6. The CDR3 sequence is 16 residues long. Germline V gives CDR1 LGHDT, CDR2 YNNKEL (reference sequence). The CDR3 sequence: CASSQEEGQGPYEQYF. For the CDR3, the DNA is TGTGCCAGCAGCCAAGAAGAAGGACAGGGCCCCTACGAGCAGTACTTC.

This clonotype came up a few times. This chain links TRBV7-7 with TRBJ2-5; a weak D match, TRBD2 (6 bases). The ends were cut back, 0 bases at V and 1 base at J, with 9 bases in the middle. CDR1 is SSHAT, CDR2 FNYEAQ, per germline (reference sequence). This CDR3 has 15 amino acids. CDR3 protein: CASSLAAGFQETQYF. The CDR3 region has the DNA TGTGCCAGCAGCTTAGCCGCGGGGTTCCAAGAGACCCAGTACTTC.

The V call is TRBV18, the J call TRBJ2-1; TRBD2 aligns across 10 bases. Looked up from germline, CDR1 is KGHSH and CDR2 is LQKENI. V lost 4 bases, J lost 6 bases, and 9 bases stayed unmatched. The CDR3 contains 16 residues. CDR3 loop: CASSRSGRAPFNEQFF. CDR3 in DNA: TGTGCCAGCTCACGAAGCGGGAGGGCCCCTTTCAATGAGCAGTTCTTC.

This clonotype was recorded a few times. The CDR3 protein is CASSPPSKNSGNTIYF. The CDR3 bases are TGTGCCAGCTCACCTCCCTCGAAGAACTCTGGAAACACCATATATTTT. The chain links TRBV18 to TRBJ1-3; D not resolved. There are 16 residues in the CDR3. The V gene lost 3 bases and the J gene lost 0 bases, with 12 bases spanning the gap. CDR1 is KGHSH, CDR2 LQKENI, per germline.

This clonotype occurred a few times. The chain joins TRBV7-3 to TRBJ2-2; TRBD2 matches at 14 bases. The CDR3 is 17 residues long. After removal of 5 bases from V and 4 bases from J, the junction contained 6 bases not matched to a gene. Germline CDR1 is SGHTA and CDR2 is FQGTGA. The CDR3 sequence: CASSAGLAGAGTGELFF. The CDR3 nucleotides read TGTGCCAGCAGCGCGGGACTAGCGGGAGCGGGCACCGGGGAGCTGTTTTTT.

The chain uses TRBV5-1 and TRBJ2-3, with TRBD2 identical over 14 bases. The CDR3 consists of 18 residues. Germline V lookup: CDR1 SGHRS, CDR2 YFSETQ. The J segment lost 3 bases and the V segment lost 1 base, leaving 7 bases of the junction unmatched. In DNA, the CDR3 is TGCGCCAGCAGCTTGAGCCGGACTAGCGGGGGGACGACAGATACGCAGTATTTT. This translates into CASSLSRTSGGTTDTQYF.

The chain joins TRBV3-1 to TRBJ2-3; no definite D call. V lost 2 bases to trimming and J lost 4 bases, with 7 bases between them. This CDR3 has 13 residues. CDR1 is LGHDT, CDR2 YNNKEL, per germline (reference sequence). The CDR3 DNA reads as TGTGCCAGCAGCCAATCCCCCGCAGATACGCAGTATTTT. This gives the protein CASSQSPADTQYF.

This clonotype occurred a few times. The rearrangement uses TRBV5-6 and TRBJ1-2; weak D call: TRBD1 (6 bases). CDR1 is SGHDT, CDR2 YYEEEE, per germline. This CDR3 is built from 15 residues. V shed 5 bases and J shed 3 bases, with 17 bases lying between them. CDR3: CASSRGLDSYYGYTF. CDR3 in DNA: TGTGCCAGCAGTCGGGGGCTCGACAGCTACTATGGCTACACCTTC.

This clonotype was picked up a small number of times. The gene calls are TRBV2 and TRBJ2-5; D unclear. Trimming took 9 bases from V and 1 from J, leaving 12 bases between them. The CDR3 length is 13 residues. The germline V gene has CDR1 SNHLY and CDR2 FYNNEI. This CDR3 reads CASQHRLQETQYF. DNA for the CDR3: TGTGCCAGTCAACATCGCCTCCAAGAGACCCAGTACTTC.

The CDR3 bases are TGTGCCAGCAGCCCCGGACAGGGCCACTCACCCCTCCACTTT. As protein: CASSPGQGHSPLHF. This sequence joins TRBV3-1 and TRBJ1-6, with TRBD1 matching 8 bases. There are 14 residues in the CDR3. Germline CDR1 reads LGHDT; CDR2 reads YNNKEL (reference sequence). Trimming removed 4 bases from V and 10 bases from J; junction bases left unmatched: 6. The variable domain in full, completed from reference TRBV3-1 and TRBJ1-6, reads DTAVSQTPKYLVTQMGNDKSIKCEQNLGHDTMYWYKQDSKKFLKIMFSYNNKELIINETVPNRFSPKSPDKAHLNLHINSLELGDSAVYFCASSPGQGHSPLHFGNGTRLTVT.

V and J are TRBV7-9 and TRBJ1-2; a weak D match, TRBD1 (5 bases). There are 14 residues in the CDR3. Trimming removed 3 bases at V and 2 bases at J, with 10 bases between. Germline V gives CDR1 SEHNR, CDR2 FQNEAQ (reference sequence). The CDR3 spells CASSLTESNYGYTF. The CDR3 region has the DNA TGTGCCAGCAGCTTGACAGAGTCCAACTATGGCTACACCTTC.

The rearrangement links TRBV4-3 to TRBJ2-3, with TRBD2 matching over 9 bases. Trimming cost V 4 bases and J 6 bases; bases outside gene matches: 5. CDR1 and CDR2 from the germline V gene are LGHNA and YSLEER. This CDR3 contains 14 residues. The CDR3 is CASSRSGGEDTQYF. The CDR3 DNA reads TGCGCCAGCAGCCGTAGCGGGGGTGAGGATACGCAGTATTTT.

The V gene is TRBV29-1, the J gene TRBJ2-5; 9 bases line up with TRBD1. This CDR3 spans 14 amino acids. Germline CDR1 reads SQVTM; CDR2 reads ANQGSEA. The ends lost 7 bases at V and 6 bases at J; junction bases unmatched: 12. The chain's CDR3 is CSASDRGGRKTQYF. In DNA, the CDR3 is TGCAGCGCCAGCGACAGGGGGGGAAGAAAGACCCAGTACTTC.

Only a few counts were recorded for this clonotype. V is TRBV5-1 and J is TRBJ1-2; possibly TRBD1 for D (5 bases). V shed 5 bases and J shed 5 bases, with 10 bases lying between them. Germline CDR1 SGHRS, CDR2 YFSETQ. The CDR3 is made up of 12 amino acids. The DNA for the CDR3 is TGCGCCAGCAGATCGGGACTGTATGGCTACACCTTC. The encoded protein is CASRSGLYGYTF.

This clonotype was found once. The chain is built from TRBV15 and TRBJ1-1; 8 nucleotides agree with TRBD1. This CDR3 region has 13 residues. The V segment lost 8 bases and the J segment 4 bases; nucleotides outside the gene matches: 6. Germline V gene data show CDR1 as LNHNV and CDR2 as YYDKDF (reference sequence). CDR3 nucleotide sequence: TGTGCCACCGCCCCTACAGGGGGCACTGAAGCTTTCTTT. Protein product: CATAPTGGTEAFF.

This sequence joins TRBV27 and TRBJ2-7; D not resolved. V was trimmed by 9 bases and J by 4 bases, leaving 16 bases between them. This CDR3 contains 13 residues. The germline gives CDR1 MNHEY, CDR2 SMNVEV (reference sequence). DNA of the CDR3: TGTGCCAGTATGAGCTTGGGGAATTACGAGCAGTACTTC. Encoded protein: CASMSLGNYEQYF.

This clonotype was detected a few times. The chain recombines TRBV10-3 with TRBJ1-4; TRBD1 aligns across 7 bases. The CDR3 runs to 15 residues. The germline gives CDR1 ENHRY, CDR2 SYGVKD. V trimming: 6 bases; J trimming: 4 bases; junction bases outside the gene matches: 8. In DNA form, the CDR3 reads TGTGCCATCAGCCCGGGGACAGATTATAATGAAAAACTGTTTTTT. This gives the protein CAISPGTDYNEKLFF.

This clonotype showed up many times. This chain uses TRBV7-9 with TRBJ1-5; 7 bases map to TRBD1. The germline CDR1 and CDR2 sequences are SEHNR and FQNEAQ (reference sequence). The CDR3 has 15 amino acids. The junction had 10 bases not matched to a gene; V was cut back by 7 bases and J by 4 bases. This chain's CDR3 is CASTRGDRANQPQHF. CDR3 DNA sequence: TGTGCCAGCACTCGAGGCGACAGGGCGAATCAGCCCCAGCATTTT.

This clonotype was detected many times. This chain joins TRBV7-6 and TRBJ2-1; tentatively, D is TRBD2 (5 bases). CDR3 length: 12 amino acids. Germline loops: CDR1 SGHVS, CDR2 FNYEAQ. V lost 4 bases to trimming and J lost 10 bases, with 11 bases between them. CDR3 loop: CASSYSWEEQFF. In DNA form, the CDR3 reads TGTGCCAGCAGCTACTCATGGGAGGAGCAGTTCTTC.

In its sample, this clonotype was seen a few times. The chain recombines TRBV7-9 with TRBJ1-5; D perhaps matches TRBD1 (5 bases). The CDR3 runs to 17 residues. The V end was cut by 1 base, the J end by 5 bases, with 18 bases between. CDR1 is SEHNR, CDR2 FQNEAQ, per germline (reference sequence). The CDR3, as DNA: TGTGCCAGCAGCTTAGGTGGTTGGACATCGGGGGATCAGCCCCAGCATTTT. Protein sequence: CASSLGGWTSGDQPQHF. The full variable domain, rest sourced from reference TRBV7-9 and TRBJ1-5, is DTGVSQNPRHKITKRGQNVTFRCDPISEHNRLYWYRQTLGQGPEFLTYFQNEAQLEKSRLLSDRFSAERPKGSFSTLEIQRTEQGDSAMYLCASSLGGWTSGDQPQHFGDGTRLSIL.

This clonotype has a count of ten or more. The V and J genes are TRBV20-1 and TRBJ2-3, with 14 positions matching TRBD2. V gave up 6 bases and J gave up 1 base; unmatched junction bases: 6. Per germline, CDR1 DFQATT and CDR2 SNEGSKA (reference sequence). The CDR3 has 16 residues. As DNA, the CDR3 is TGCAGTGCGCTACCGGGACTAGCGGGAGGCACAGATACGCAGTATTTT. This encodes CSALPGLAGGTDTQYF.

This clonotype was counted ten times or more. The V and J genes are TRBV27 and TRBJ2-5, with D tentatively TRBD2 (6 bases). Germline CDR1 and CDR2: MNHEY and SMNVEV (reference sequence). V lost 5 bases and J 2 bases, leaving 18 bases between the germline ends. CDR3 length equals 16 residues. For the CDR3, the DNA is TGTGCCAGCAGTCACCACTCGGGACTTCCGCAAGAGACCCAGTACTTC. Its protein product is CASSHHSGLPQETQYF.

Only a few counts were recorded for this clonotype. In nucleotides, the CDR3 is TGCGCCAGCAGGGACAGGGGGGTCACAGATACGCAGTATTTT. Protein product: CASRDRGVTDTQYF. The genes are TRBV5-1 and TRBJ2-3, with 10 bases fitting TRBD1. Germline V gives CDR1 SGHRS, CDR2 YFSETQ. V lost 5 bases to trimming and J lost 2 bases; unmatched junction nucleotides: 2. This CDR3 has 14 amino acids.

The chain has TRBV7-3 and TRBJ2-7; D unclear. V was pared by 1 base and J by 4 bases, with 5 bases between. CDR1 and CDR2 (germline): SGHTA, FQGTGA. This CDR3 region has 12 residues. CDR3 sequence: CASSLKVYEQYF. DNA for the CDR3: TGTGCCAGCAGCTTAAAGGTTTACGAGCAGTACTTC.

This chain joins TRBV5-1 and TRBJ1-1; D is ambiguous. V was cut by 0 bases and J by 4 bases, with 10 bases left in between. This CDR3 has 14 residues. The V gene's germline CDR1 is SGHRS and CDR2 YFSETQ. In nucleotides, the CDR3 is TGCGCCAGCAGCTTGGCTGACTTTGGCACTGAAGCTTTCTTT. It translates to CASSLADFGTEAFF.

This sequence joins TRBV25-1 and TRBJ2-7; 8 positions agree with TRBD2. V lost 10 bases to trimming and J lost 3 bases; unmatched junction nucleotides: 5. CDR1 and CDR2 (germline): MGHDK, SYGVNS. The CDR3 loop spans 12 amino acids. DNA for the CDR3: TGTGCCACAACAGCGGGAGTCTACGAGCAGTACTTC. Protein sequence: CATTAGVYEQYF.

This chain links TRBV6-6 with TRBJ2-1; D may correspond to TRBD1 or TRBD2 (5 bases each). Deletions cut 8 bases from V and 9 bases from J, with 8 bases between. The CDR3 runs to 10 residues. Germline assignment: CDR1 MNHNY and CDR2 SVGAGI (reference sequence). For the CDR3, the DNA is TGTGCCAGCGGGGGTGGTGAGCAGTTCTTC. Protein: CASGGGEQFF.

This clonotype was observed at least ten times. The rearrangement joins TRBV20-1 to TRBJ2-5; maybe TRBD1 (5 bases). CDR3 size: 15 residues. CDR1 and CDR2 (germline): DFQATT, SNEGSKA (reference sequence). Trimming stripped 0 bases from V and 1 base from J, with 12 bases between. CDR3 nucleotide sequence: TGCAGTGCTAGAGAAAGAGCCAGGGCCCAAGAGACCCAGTACTTC. Amino acid sequence: CSARERARAQETQYF.

This clonotype was detected ten times or more. This chain connects TRBV7-9 to TRBJ2-3; D unresolved. CDR1 and CDR2 (germline): SEHNR, FQNEAQ (reference sequence). The V end lost 5 bases, the J end lost 2 bases, and 11 bases lay between the germline ends. This CDR3 region has 14 residues. This CDR3 is CASSRQGNTDTQYF. The CDR3 DNA follows: TGTGCCAGCAGCCGACAAGGAAACACAGATACGCAGTATTTT.

This chain joins TRBV4-3 and TRBJ1-2; TRBD1 agrees at 7 bases. Germline loops: CDR1 LGHNA, CDR2 YSLEER. The length of the CDR3 is 17 residues. V lost 0 bases and J lost 7; bases outside the gene matches: 14. CDR3 nucleotides: TGCGCCAGCAGCCAAGACCGGACAGGAAAAAGGGAAGGTGGCTACACCTTC. It specifies CASSQDRTGKREGGYTF.

The chain's CDR3 is CASSVQTSGSTDTQYF. The CDR3 bases are TGTGCCAGCAGCGTACAGACTAGCGGGAGCACAGATACGCAGTATTTT. The gene calls are TRBV9 and TRBJ2-3, with 10 bases that match TRBD2. Germline CDR1 SGDLS, CDR2 YYNGEE. After removal of 1 base from V and 0 bases from J, the junction contained 2 bases not matched to a gene. The length of the CDR3 is 16 residues. The variable domain in full, with the rest retrieved from reference TRBV9 and TRBJ2-3, is DSGVTQTPKHLITATGQRVTLRCSPRSGDLSVYWYQQSLDQGLQFLIQYYNGEERAKGNILERFSAQQFPDLHSELNLSSLELGDSALYFCASSVQTSGSTDTQYFGPGTRLTVL.

This clonotype was seen a few times. The chain employs TRBV5-1 and TRBJ2-1; possibly TRBD1 for D (5 bases). Germline V lookup: CDR1 SGHRS, CDR2 YFSETQ. V lost 0 bases and J 1 base, leaving 8 bases between the germline ends. This CDR3 contains 15 residues. The CDR3 loop reads CASSLVGESYNEQFF. DNA for the CDR3: TGCGCCAGCAGCTTGGTAGGGGAATCCTACAATGAGCAGTTCTTC.